Listed below are T cell receptor beta chains from one sample, sequenced in a study of shared clonotypes between healthy human individuals. Generated by immunoSEQ multiplex PCR, the TCRdb table keeps only in-frame clones and is missing some. The sample includes fewer than 650,000 clones, over 65% of them seen just once. Material for sequencing was PBMCs. These receptors were taken from a woman between 40 and 50 years old in good health. Some clones in this sample may be carry-over from other donors' samples. CDR3s include the opening cysteine and the closing phenylalanine or tryptophan. A D gene is named only where the DNA matches it firmly. The listing skips clone size in some rows; elsewhere it reads once, few, many or a size class.

>TRBJ1-2|TRBV28|.|.
TGTGCCAGCAGAACTCTGGCTAACTATGGCTACACCTTC
CASRTLANYGYTF
>TRBJ2-1|TRBV11-2|.|.
TGTGCCAGCAGCCAGACCTTGGGTGAGCAGTTCTTC
CASSQTLGEQFF
>TRBJ2-6|TRBV9|.|.
TGTGCCAGCAGCGTAATGGACTCTGGGGCCAACGTCCTGACTTTC
CASSVMDSGANVLTF
>TRBJ1-1|TRBV5-6|.|TRBD1
TGTGCCAGCAGCTTGGCCCGACAGGGGGCGACTGAAGCTTTCTTT
CASSLARQGATEAFF
>TRBJ2-3|TRBV15|.|TRBD2
TGTGCCACCAGCAGTCGAGGGTCGGGACGGGGGGTTAGAGATACGCAGTATTTT
CATSSRGSGRGVRDTQYF
>TRBJ2-5|TRBV25-1|.|.
TGTGCCAGCAGTGAATTGGGCGGGGAGGGGGCTGAGACCCAGTACTTC
CASSELGGEGAETQYF
>TRBJ1-1|TRBV19|.|TRBD1
TGTGCCAGTAGTGGGACAGGGCACACTGAAGCTTTCTTT
CASSGTGHTEAFF
>TRBJ2-5|TRBV9|many|.
TGTGCCAGCAGCGTAGGGGGACACGGGGAGACCCAGTACTTC
CASSVGGHGETQYF
>TRBJ1-2|TRBV7-9|few|.
TGTGCCAGCAGCGAGCACAGGGCTGACTATGGCTACACCTTC
CASSEHRADYGYTF
>TRBJ2-6|TRBV10-3|.|TRBD1
TGTGCCATCAGTGATAGGGGGCATGGGGCCAACGTCCTGACTTTC
CAISDRGHGANVLTF
>TRBJ1-3|TRBV4-2|.|.
TGTGCCAGCAGCCAAGAGTTGGGGGTCAGAAACACCATATATTTT
CASSQELGVRNTIYF
>TRBJ1-5|TRBV18|.|TRBD1
TGTGCCAGCTCACCCGCATCTAAAGGACAGGGGAACCAGCATTTT
CASSPASKGQGNQHF
>TRBJ2-2|TRBV9|.|TRBD2
TGTGCCAGCAGCCTTGGGACTAGCGGGGGCACCGGGGAGCTGTTTTTT
CASSLGTSGGTGELFF
>TRBJ2-3|TRBV5-1|.|.
TGCGCCAGCAGCTTGGAGGGACCAGTCACAGATACGCAGTATTTT
CASSLEGPVTDTQYF
>TRBJ1-2|TRBV28|.|TRBD1
TGTGCCAGCAGTTTATACGCCCCGACAGGGAACGGCTACACCTTC
CASSLYAPTGNGYTF
>TRBJ2-3|TRBV30|once|.
TGTGCCTGGAGACTCGACTTAGGGGTCGGGAGAGAAACAGATACGCAGTATTTT
CAWRLDLGVGRETDTQYF
>TRBJ2-7|TRBV11-3|.|.
TGTGCCAGCAGCTTAGATTCGAGCGCGAGCGGTGGGGAGCAGTACTTC
CASSLDSSASGGEQYF
>TRBJ2-5|TRBV5-1|.|TRBD2
TGCGCCAGCAGCCCCGGACTAGTGGGAGGGGAGACCCAGTACTTC
CASSPGLVGGETQYF
>TRBJ1-2|TRBV5-6|.|.
TGTGCCAGCAGCTTGGCCAGGGGCAGTGGCTACACCTTC
CASSLARGSGYTF
>TRBJ2-3|TRBV2|.|.
TGTGCCAGCAGTGAAAGTAAAGTTGTGGATACGCAGTATTTT
CASSESKVVDTQYF
>TRBJ2-7|TRBV13|.|TRBD1
TGTGCCAGCAGCCCCGGGACAGGGGGATTCGAGCAGTACTTC
CASSPGTGGFEQYF
>TRBJ2-3|TRBV28|once|.
TGTGCCAGCAGCCGCTGGCCAGATACGCAGTATTTT
CASSRWPDTQYF
>TRBJ2-5|TRBV10-2|many|TRBD1
TGCGCCAGCAGTGAGTCGGGGCGTGGCCGGGACAGGGGCTTTGAAGAGACCCAGTACTTC
CASSESGRGRDRGFEETQYF
>TRBJ2-1|TRBV5-6|.|.
TGTGCCAGCAGCGGGCTGGCCGGGAACAATGAGCAGTTCTTC
CASSGLAGNNEQFF
>TRBJ2-1|TRBV4-1|once|.
TGCGCCAGCAGCCGCCTCAGGGACGGGAGCTCCTACAATGAGCAGTTCTTC
CASSRLRDGSSYNEQFF
>TRBJ2-1|TRBV5-6|few|TRBD2
TGTGCCAGCAGCCCAGCGGGAGGGCGGTGGAATGAGCAGTTCTTC
CASSPAGGRWNEQFF
>TRBJ2-7|TRBV11-2|.|TRBD2
TGTGCCAGCAGCTTAACTAGCGGACCCTACGAGCAGTACTTC
CASSLTSGPYEQYF
>TRBJ1-4|TRBV7-6|.|.
TGTGCCAGCAGCGCTCAGGGTTGGGAAAAACTGTTTTTT
CASSAQGWEKLFF
>TRBJ1-1|TRBV25-1|many|.
TGTGCCAGCACCCCGAACCTAGGAGGTGAGAACACTGAAGCTTTCTTT
CASTPNLGGENTEAFF
>TRBJ2-7|TRBV5-1|once|TRBD2
TGCGCCAGCAGCTTGGCCCCTCGCGCGGAGCGGGAGTCCTACGAGCAGTACTTC
CASSLAPRAERESYEQYF
>TRBJ1-1|TRBV21-1|.|.
TGTGCCAGCAGCTCACCTCCCGACAGGACGGACACTGAAGCTTTCTTT
CASSSPPDRTDTEAFF
>TRBJ2-7|TRBV28|once|.
TGTGCCAGCAGCTTAACCCGGGACGGCACCCAGCAGTACTTC
CASSLTRDGTQQYF
>TRBJ2-1|TRBV7-9|.|.
TGTGCCAGCAGCTTAACGGGGACACACAATGAGCAGTTCTTC
CASSLTGTHNEQFF
>TRBJ1-5|TRBV28|.|.
TGTGCCAGCAGTTTAGGCGGGGCTCAACTGGTTCAGCCCCAGCATTTT
CASSLGGAQLVQPQHF
>TRBJ2-1|TRBV11-2|once|.
TGTGCCAGCAGCTTAGGATACAATGAGCAGTTCTTC
CASSLGYNEQFF
>TRBJ2-3|TRBV9|.|.
TGTGCCAGCAGCCCCCAGGGTTCGGATACGCAGTATTTT
CASSPQGSDTQYF
>TRBJ2-1|TRBV4-1|once|TRBD2
TGCGCCAGCAGCCAAAACCTACTAGCGGGTCCCTCCTACAATGAGCAGTTCTTC
CASSQNLLAGPSYNEQFF
>TRBJ2-7|TRBV5-5|.|TRBD1
TGTGCCAGCAGAAGCGGGACAGGGGGCTACGAGCAGTACTTC
CASRSGTGGYEQYF
>TRBJ1-3|TRBV7-9|.|.
TGTGCCAGCAGTTTGGACAACTCTGGAAACACCATATATTTT
CASSLDNSGNTIYF
>TRBJ2-1|TRBV18|once|.
TGTGCCAGCTCACCTTGGGGCAGCGGGCTTGGCAATGAGCAGTTCTTC
CASSPWGSGLGNEQFF
>TRBJ1-5|TRBV19|few|.
TGTGCCAGTAGTGAGGGCAGAGATCAGCCCCAGCATTTT
CASSEGRDQPQHF
>TRBJ2-7|TRBV6-6|.|.
TGTGCCAGCAGTTTCCCGACTGGGACCTACGAGCAGTACTTC
CASSFPTGTYEQYF
>TRBJ2-2|TRBV6-4|.|.
TGTGCCAGCTCCGACCCCTACACCGGGGAGCTGTTTTTT
CASSDPYTGELFF
>TRBJ2-2|TRBV5-1|.|TRBD2
TGCGCCAGCAGCTTGACGGCGGGAGGGAGGACCGGGGAGCTGTTTTTT
CASSLTAGGRTGELFF
>TRBJ1-1|TRBV28|.|TRBD1
TGTGCCAGCAAACAGGGGAGGGCTGAAGCTTTCTTT
CASKQGRAEAFF
>TRBJ1-2|TRBV14|.|.
TGTGCCAGCAGCCAATTGAGGAGTTCGGGGTTTGGCTACACCTTC
CASSQLRSSGFGYTF
>TRBJ1-2|TRBV10-3|.|.
TGTGCCATCAGTGAGTCCCGGGACATTGATGGCTACACCTTC
CAISESRDIDGYTF
>TRBJ2-1|TRBV9|.|.
TGTGCCAGCAGCCCTAGGGGGGGGTCCTCCTACAATGAGCAGTTCTTC
CASSPRGGSSYNEQFF